This is a list of T cell receptor beta chains from one sample in a study of shared T cell receptors in the human thymus. Data came from immunoSEQ multiplex PCR; TCRdb stores just in-frame clones and leaves some out. The table shows hundreds of thousands of clones, with around 87% occurring only once. The sample was also reused in another study, on human thymus T cells.

Sequences were obtained from thymocytes. Receptors originate from a boy under two years old with a congenital heart defect. CDR3s include the opening cysteine and the closing phenylalanine or tryptophan. D genes are given only for firm matches. Clone size is stated in some rows and not others, as once, few, many or a class when expanded.

TRBJ1-6	TRBV7-8	few	-	CASSLAFGVGPLPSSYNSPLHF	TGTGCCAGCAGCTTAGCGTTCGGCGTTGGGCCCCTACCGAGCTCCTATAATTCACCCCTCCACTTT
TRBJ1-2	TRBV28	-	TRBD1	CASSSPDRGGYTF	TGTGCCAGCAGTTCACCGGACAGGGGTGGCTACACCTTC
TRBJ2-7	TRBV11-2	-	-	CASNDRRSSYEQYF	TGTGCCAGCAACGACAGAAGGAGCTCCTACGAGCAGTACTTC
TRBJ2-3	TRBV14	-	TRBD2	CASSQSLAEGTDTQYF	TGTGCCAGCAGCCAGTCACTAGCGGAAGGGACAGATACGCAGTATTTT
TRBJ2-7	TRBV28	-	-	CASSLPTGSNEQYF	TGTGCCAGCAGCTTACCCACAGGGTCTAACGAGCAGTACTTC
TRBJ2-2	TRBV18	-	-	CASSPPVGPTGELFF	TGTGCCAGCTCACCACCGGTGGGGCCGACCGGGGAGCTGTTTTTT
TRBJ2-3	TRBV7-9	-	-	CASSLVFYRDTDTQYF	TGTGCCAGCAGCTTAGTATTCTATCGGGACACAGATACGCAGTATTTT
TRBJ2-2	TRBV28	-	-	CASSTLRGKNATGELFF	TGTGCCAGCAGCACCCTTCGAGGGAAAAACGCCACCGGGGAGCTGTTTTTT
TRBJ2-5	TRBV5-3	once	-	CARSSLGVRETQYF	TGTGCCAGAAGCTCCCTGGGAGTGAGAGAGACCCAGTACTTC
TRBJ2-7	TRBV10-3	-	TRBD1	CAISDKDRRRVGKSYEQYF	TGTGCCATCAGTGACAAGGACAGGCGTAGGGTGGGAAAATCCTACGAGCAGTACTTC
TRBJ2-1	TRBV4-3	-	TRBD2	CASSQSGRSSYNEQFF	TGCGCCAGCAGTCAAAGCGGGAGAAGCTCCTACAATGAGCAGTTCTTC
TRBJ2-7	TRBV28	-	TRBD2	CASCLAGAYEQYF	TGTGCCAGCTGTCTGGCGGGAGCTTACGAGCAGTACTTC
TRBJ2-2	TRBV14	-	-	CASSPKRFTGELFF	TGTGCCAGCAGCCCAAAGCGGTTCACCGGGGAGCTGTTTTTT
TRBJ1-1	TRBV2	-	-	CASSESQGNTEAFF	TGTGCCAGCAGTGAATCTCAGGGGAACACTGAAGCTTTCTTT
TRBJ1-2	TRBV9	-	-	CASSVEESEGSYTF	TGTGCCAGCAGCGTAGAGGAGTCGGAGGGTAGCTACACCTTC
TRBJ2-4	TRBV6-6	-	TRBD2	CASSSLGLAPNIQYF	TGTGCCAGCAGTTCACTGGGACTAGCCCCAAACATTCAGTACTTC
TRBJ2-5	TRBV5-6	-	TRBD1	CASSATGGGETQYF	TGTGCCAGCAGCGCGACAGGGGGCGGGGAGACCCAGTACTTC
TRBJ1-6	TRBV9	-	TRBD1	CASSVDGDRETWNSPLHF	TGTGCCAGCAGCGTAGATGGGGACAGGGAAACCTGGAATTCACCCCTCCACTTT
TRBJ2-5	TRBV6-1	-	-	CASSVSQETQYF	TGTGCCAGCAGTGTTAGCCAAGAGACCCAGTACTTC
TRBJ2-1	TRBV12-5	once	TRBD2	CASGWGLAGGYLSYEQFF	TGTGCTAGTGGTTGGGGACTAGCGGGAGGTTATTTGAGCTATGAGCAGTTCTTC
TRBJ2-7	TRBV7-9	-	-	CASSLARGRFYEQYF	TGTGCCAGCAGCTTAGCCCGGGGGAGGTTCTACGAGCAGTACTTC
TRBJ1-6	TRBV7-9	-	TRBD1	CASSPVGQSSYNSPLHF	TGTGCCAGCAGCCCCGTGGGACAGAGCTCCTATAATTCACCCCTCCACTTT
TRBJ2-7	TRBV5-4	-	-	CASIRTISYEQYF	TGTGCCAGCATCAGGACTATCTCCTACGAGCAGTACTTC
TRBJ2-7	TRBV7-8	-	TRBD2	CASSLGLSGSWYEQYF	TGTGCCAGCAGCTTAGGGCTTAGCGGGAGTTGGTACGAGCAGTACTTC
TRBJ1-2	TRBV15	-	-	CATSRDQGWVYGYTF	TGTGCCACCAGCAGAGATCAGGGGTGGGTCTATGGCTACACCTTC
TRBJ2-3	TRBV10-2	-	TRBD2	CASSISGGSTDTQYF	TGCGCCAGCAGCATTAGCGGGGGGAGCACAGATACGCAGTATTTT
TRBJ2-1	TRBV2	once	TRBD2	CASRRLAGEQFF	TGTGCCAGCAGGCGACTAGCTGGTGAGCAGTTCTTC
TRBJ1-1	TRBV10-3	-	-	CAISETGNTEAFF	TGTGCCATCAGTGAGACGGGGAACACTGAAGCTTTCTTT
TRBJ2-1	TRBV15	-	-	CATSRRFDDPGISHNEQFF	TGTGCCACCAGCAGACGTTTTGATGACCCAGGGATTTCTCACAATGAGCAGTTCTTC
TRBJ2-3	TRBV5-4	-	-	CASSLRSGPGSTDTQYF	TGTGCCAGCAGCTTGCGAAGCGGCCCGGGAAGCACAGATACGCAGTATTTT
TRBJ2-5	TRBV5-1	once	TRBD2	CASSLAAGGRETQYF	TGCGCCAGCAGCTTGGCGGCGGGGGGGCGGGAGACCCAGTACTTC
TRBJ1-3	TRBV20-1	few	-	CSAKGGTIYF	TGCAGTGCCAAAGGCGGCACCATATATTTT
TRBJ1-1	TRBV2	-	-	CASLIVSGNTEAFF	TGTGCCAGCCTAATAGTATCGGGGAACACTGAAGCTTTCTTT
TRBJ1-2	TRBV7-9	once	TRBD1	CASSLPGTVPNYGYPF	TGTGCCAGCAGCCTACCCGGGACAGTCCCTAACTATGGCTACCCCTTC
TRBJ2-5	TRBV12-5	-	-	CASGLVPPTSGKTQYF	TGTGCTAGTGGTTTGGTACCGCCTACTAGTGGAAAGACCCAGTACTTC
TRBJ1-5	TRBV27	-	TRBD1	CASSSDRGREPQHF	TGTGCCAGCAGTTCGGACAGGGGACGGGAGCCCCAGCATTTT
TRBJ1-3	TRBV28	-	-	CASSLFFGAAKGNTIYF	TGTGCCAGCAGTTTATTTTTTGGGGCAGCCAAGGGAAACACCATATATTTT
TRBJ1-1	TRBV29-1	-	-	CSVEFASGRTEAFF	TGCAGCGTTGAATTTGCTTCAGGGCGGACTGAAGCTTTCTTT
TRBJ2-1	TRBV7-9	-	-	CASSLEQGSSYNEQFF	TGTGCCAGCAGCTTAGAGCAGGGTAGCTCCTACAATGAGCAGTTCTTC
TRBJ1-5	TRBV2	-	-	CASRGGGVQPQHF	TGTGCCAGCAGGGGCGGGGGAGTTCAGCCCCAGCATTTT
TRBJ2-3	TRBV6-1	-	-	CASSGRTKRKTDTQYF	TGTGCCAGCAGTGGCCGGACTAAAAGGAAGACAGATACGCAGTATTTT
TRBJ2-7	TRBV7-2	-	-	CASSHLYFGGDSYEQYF	TGTGCCAGCAGCCACCTTTATTTCGGGGGAGACTCCTACGAGCAGTACTTC
TRBJ2-7	TRBV25-1	-	TRBD1	CASSGGTGEEYEQYF	TGTGCCAGCAGTGGAGGGACAGGGGAGGAATACGAGCAGTACTTC
TRBJ1-5	TRBV15	-	TRBD1	CATSRDHTPTRGTGEDQPQHF	TGTGCCACCAGCAGAGACCACACCCCCACACGGGGGACAGGGGAGGATCAGCCCCAGCATTTT
TRBJ2-7	TRBV28	few	-	CASNSGEVSYEQYF	TGTGCCAGCAACTCGGGAGAGGTCTCCTACGAGCAGTACTTC
TRBJ2-7	TRBV27	-	-	CASRTGHTTYEQYF	TGTGCCAGCCGAACAGGACACACAACGTACGAGCAGTACTTC
TRBJ2-7	TRBV18	-	TRBD1	CASSPGRRQGSYEQYF	TGTGCCAGCTCACCGGGACGAAGACAGGGGTCCTACGAGCAGTACTTC
TRBJ2-7	TRBV15	-	TRBD2	CATSRGRDARGGSYEQYF	TGTGCCACCAGCAGAGGGAGGGATGCGCGGGGGGGCTCCTACGAGCAGTACTTC
TRBJ2-1	TRBV11-2	-	TRBD2	CASSLGGGGPDEQFF	TGTGCCAGCAGCTTAGGGGGCGGGGGGCCCGATGAGCAGTTCTTC
TRBJ1-2	TRBV2	-	-	CASKLERLYGYTF	TGTGCCAGCAAACTTGAGCGGCTCTATGGCTACACCTTC
TRBJ2-5	TRBV30	-	-	CASTLTSLQETQYF	TGTGCCTCCACCCTCACTAGCCTACAAGAGACCCAGTACTTC
TRBJ2-7	TRBV7-9	once	-	CASSLRGYEQYF	TGTGCCAGCAGCCTCCGGGGGTACGAGCAGTACTTC
TRBJ1-2	TRBV5-6	-	-	CASSLVRAFYGYTF	TGTGCCAGCAGCTTGGTCAGGGCTTTCTATGGCTACACCTTC
TRBJ1-4	TRBV13	-	TRBD1	CASSRRTGEINEKLFF	TGTGCCAGCAGCCGGCGGACAGGGGAGATTAATGAAAAACTGTTTTTT
TRBJ1-2	TRBV2	-	TRBD1	CARHRTRGQGYGYTF	TGTGCCAGGCACCGGACCCGGGGACAGGGGTATGGCTACACCTTC